This entry lists 19 T cell receptor beta chains sequenced from one sample in a study of shared clonotypes between healthy human individuals. Measured with immunoSEQ multiplex PCR; TCRdb has only the in-frame clones, and not every one. The data contain 2 million to 2.5 million clones, approximately 94% of them seen just once; the ten biggest clones take up roughly 0.13%. Sequencing was performed on naive CD4+ T cells sorted from blood. Subset described: CD45RA+ positively selected. These receptors all come from a man aged 18 to 29 in good health.

V gene TRBV11-3 combines with J gene TRBJ2-3; D is possibly TRBD1 (6 bases). CDR1 and CDR2 from the germline V gene are SGHNT and YENEEA. The CDR3 is 14 residues long. The V end lost 5 bases, the J end lost 2 bases, and 11 bases lay between the germline ends. In DNA form, the CDR3 reads TGTGCCAGCAGCCCGGACAGATCCACAGATACGCAGTATTTT. Protein: CASSPDRSTDTQYF.

This rearrangement joins TRBV19 to TRBJ1-1, with D maybe TRBD1 (5 bases). The CDR3 has 15 amino acids. Trimming took 9 bases from V and 5 from J, leaving 22 bases between them. Germline V gene lookup returns CDR1 LNHDA and CDR2 SQIVND (reference sequence). CDR3 sequence: CASTTTPGGMTEAFF. Written as DNA, the CDR3 is TGTGCCAGCACCACCACCCCCGGGGGTATGACTGAAGCTTTCTTT.

CDR3 sequence (DNA): TGTGCCAGCTCACCAAACCAGGGGTCGGCAGAGACCCAGTACTTC. Protein: CASSPNQGSAETQYF. The chain employs TRBV18 and TRBJ2-5; weak D call: TRBD1 (6 bases). Germline CDR1 KGHSH, CDR2 LQKENI. Trimming took 2 bases from V and 4 from J, leaving 14 bases between them. CDR3 length: 15 residues.

This rearrangement joins TRBV5-1 to TRBJ1-4; D may be TRBD1 (6 bases). Trimming took 2 bases from V and 4 from J, leaving 12 bases between them. CDR3 size: 15 residues. Germline loops: CDR1 SGHRS, CDR2 YFSETQ. The CDR3 DNA reads TGCGCCAGCAGCTTACAAGGGGGGGATAATGAAAAACTGTTTTTT. It yields the protein CASSLQGGDNEKLFF.

The chain is built from TRBV18 and TRBJ2-1; 7 bases align to TRBD1. V was pared by 6 bases and J by 15 bases, with 14 bases of the junction left unmatched. Germline CDR1 reads KGHSH; CDR2 reads LQKENI. CDR3 length: 13 amino acids. In DNA form, the CDR3 reads TGTGCCAGCTCCCCAACTACAGGGGAAGGATGGTTCTTC. The encoded protein is CASSPTTGEGWFF.

The chain couples TRBV10-1 to TRBJ2-4, with 14 positions matching TRBD2. Germline CDR1 and CDR2: WNHNN and SYGVQD (reference sequence). V was pared by 8 bases and J by 0 bases, with 12 bases of the junction left unmatched. This CDR3 region has 19 residues. In nucleotides, the CDR3 is TGCGCCAGCGGTGCGGGACTAGCGGGAGAGTCCAGAGCCAAAAACATTCAGTACTTC. It codes for CASGAGLAGESRAKNIQYF.

The chain recombines TRBV4-1 with TRBJ2-2; 10 positions agree with TRBD2. CDR3 length: 15 residues. Per the germline V gene, CDR1 is MGHRA and CDR2 is YSYEKL. V lost 3 bases and J lost 11; bases outside the gene matches: 9. The CDR3 DNA is TGCGCCAGCAGCCAGGCAGCGGGGGGGCGACGAGAGCTGTTTTTT. Its translation is CASSQAAGGRRELFF.

V usage is TRBV18 and J usage is TRBJ1-5, with TRBD1 identical over 8 bases. Germline V gene data show CDR1 as KGHSH and CDR2 as LQKENI. The trim removed 6 bases at V and 0 bases at J, leaving 1 base unmatched. This CDR3 comprises 14 residues. CDR3 bases: TGTGCCAGCTCGACAGGGGCTAGCAATCAGCCCCAGCATTTT. As protein: CASSTGASNQPQHF.

This rearrangement joins TRBV18 to TRBJ1-4; D gene unclear. Trimming removed 3 bases at V and 8 bases at J, with 16 bases between. Germline CDR1 KGHSH, CDR2 LQKENI. This CDR3 has 15 amino acids. The CDR3 DNA follows: TGTGCCAGCTCACCGTCGAGAGGGCCTTACGAAAAACTGTTTTTT. This sequence encodes CASSPSRGPYEKLFF. The variable domain in full, with the rest retrieved from reference TRBV18 and TRBJ1-4, is NAGVMQNPRHLVRRRGQEARLRCSPMKGHSHVYWYRQLPEEGLKFMVYLQKENIIDESGMPKERFSAEFPKEGPSILRIQQVVRGDSAAYFCASSPSRGPYEKLFFGSGTQLSVL.

This clone came up once. The V and J genes are TRBV21-1 and TRBJ1-2; the D call TRBD1 from the table was never checked on the DNA. TRBV21-1 is a known pseudogene. The CDR3 extends over 9 amino acids. CDR3 DNA: TGTGCCAGCAGCATCCACTACACCTTC. It yields the protein CASSIHYTF.

This clone was detected once. The same CDR3 is also encoded by other DNA sequences in this sample. This chain connects TRBV2 to TRBJ1-6, with D uncertain. The CDR3 is 14 residues long. Germline lookup yields CDR1 SNHLY and CDR2 FYNNEI. Trimming removed 6 bases at V and 0 bases at J, with 6 bases between. The chain's CDR3 is CASSPSSYNSPLHF. In DNA, the CDR3 is TGTGCCAGCAGCCCGAGCTCCTATAATTCACCCCTCCACTTT.

V is TRBV11-2 and J is TRBJ2-2; D is possibly TRBD1 or TRBD2 (5 bases each). V was shortened by 4 bases and J by 4 bases, with 16 bases between the two germline ends. Germline CDR1 is SGHAT and CDR2 is FQNNGV. The CDR3 contains 16 residues. CDR3 sequence: CASSSDGARFTGELFF. DNA for the CDR3: TGTGCCAGCAGCTCAGACGGGGCTAGGTTCACCGGGGAGCTGTTTTTT.

J is TRBJ2-2 and V is TRBV6-5; 7 bases are a match to TRBD1. Germline CDR1 is MNHEY and CDR2 is SVGAGI. The V and J ends lost 6 bases and 4 bases, in that order; junction bases with no gene match: 8. The CDR3 consists of 15 residues. CDR3 sequence: CASRRTGRGTGELFF. The CDR3 DNA sequence: TGTGCCAGCAGGAGGACAGGACGGGGCACCGGGGAGCTGTTTTTT.

This rearrangement joins TRBV5-6 to TRBJ2-7; 7 nucleotides line up with TRBD1. The CDR3 length is 14 residues. The trim removed 3 bases at V and 3 bases at J, leaving 6 bases unmatched. In germline, CDR1 is SGHDT, CDR2 YYEEEE. CDR3 region: CASSSSRDSYEQYF. DNA of the CDR3: TGTGCCAGCAGCTCCTCCCGGGACAGCTACGAGCAGTACTTC.

The gene calls are TRBV18 and TRBJ2-3, with 9 bases identical to TRBD2. Trimming took 5 bases from V and 6 from J; bases not matched to a gene: 12. Germline values: CDR1 KGHSH, CDR2 LQKENI. This CDR3 is built from 16 residues. CDR3 DNA: TGTGCCAGCTCATCAGGGGCGGGAGGGCCCCAGGATACGCAGTATTTT. Its protein product is CASSSGAGGPQDTQYF.

The V and J genes are TRBV6-5 and TRBJ2-7; 7 bases agree with TRBD1. This CDR3 is 15 amino acids long. The germline gives CDR1 MNHEY, CDR2 SVGAGI. V lost 6 bases and J lost 0; bases outside the gene matches: 8. CDR3: CASRPGQKSSYEQYF. CDR3 sequence (DNA): TGTGCCAGCAGGCCGGGACAGAAATCCTCCTACGAGCAGTACTTC.

V and J are TRBV6-5 and TRBJ2-7; D possibly uses TRBD1 or TRBD2 (5 bases each). The germline CDR1 and CDR2 sequences are MNHEY and SVGAGI. Trimming removed 4 bases from V and 5 bases from J, with 18 bases in between. The length of the CDR3 is 15 residues. The CDR3 DNA is TGTGCCAGCAGTTTAAAGGGACCTCAAAGGCACGAGCAGTACTTC. Translating gives CASSLKGPQRHEQYF.

This clone has just a few counts. The V call is TRBV7-9, the J call TRBJ1-6; D not certain. This CDR3 is built from 12 residues. Germline CDR1 and CDR2: SEHNR and FQNEAQ (reference sequence). V lost 2 bases and J 9 bases, leaving 5 bases between the germline ends. In DNA form, the CDR3 reads TGTGCCAGCAGCTTAAGTATTTCACCCCTCCACTTT. It specifies CASSLSISPLHF.

This rearrangement joins TRBV5-4 to TRBJ1-6; 9 nucleotides line up with TRBD1. CDR1 and CDR2 from the germline V gene are SGHNT and YYREEE (reference sequence). This CDR3 has 14 amino acids. The trim removed 3 bases at V and 7 bases at J, leaving 2 bases unmatched. Written as DNA, the CDR3 is TGTGCCAGCAGCTCAGGACAGGGGAATTCACCCCTCCACTTT. This gives the protein CASSSGQGNSPLHF.